A single sample gave rise to the 25 T cell receptor beta chains below, sequenced in a study of human T cells and chemical hapten exposure. Time point defined: patch test 1, 2 weeks after DPC sensitization. Treatment specified: therapeutic diphenylcyclopropenone sensitization with weekly scalp DPC. TCRdb fed the RACE reads into MiXCR, producing one record per CDR3 protein. The table records roughly 190,000 distinct CDR3 sequences, approximately 20% of them present only once. This material consisted of whole blood, taken in connection with sensitization to the hapten diphenylcyclopropenone (DPC). These receptors were obtained from a woman in her forties or fifties with alopecia areata. Some clones in this sample may be carry-over from other donors' samples.

Only a few counts were recorded for this clonotype. The V gene is TRBV12-3 or TRBV12-4, the J gene TRBJ2-2; D is perhaps TRBD1 or TRBD2 (6 bases each). V lost 3 bases, J lost 5 bases, and 13 bases lay in between. This CDR3 has 15 residues. CDR3 residues: CASSFARGRTGELFF. DNA of the CDR3: TGTGCCAGCAGTTTTGCGAGGGGGAGGACCGGGGAGCTGTTTTTT.

The chain employs TRBV6-5 and TRBJ2-5; a possible D gene is TRBD1 (6 bases). Germline V gene lookup returns CDR1 MNHEY and CDR2 SVGAGI. The V gene lost 6 bases and the J gene lost 4 bases, with 21 bases spanning the gap. CDR3 length: 16 amino acids. Written as DNA, the CDR3 is TGTGCCAGCAGCCACCTCAGGGGTGACGGCGTAGAGACCCAGTACTTC. Protein: CASSHLRGDGVETQYF.

The gene calls are TRBV20-1 and TRBJ2-4, with D perhaps TRBD2 (6 bases). V lost 1 base to trimming and J lost 4 bases, with 8 bases between them. The CDR3 consists of 13 residues. CDR1 is DFQATT and CDR2 is SNEGSKA in the germline V gene (reference sequence). The CDR3 spells CSARGGGKNIQYF. Here the CDR3 DNA reads TGCAGTGCTAGAGGGGGAGGAAAAAACATTCAGTACTTC.

This clonotype was seen a few times. The chain employs TRBV29-1 and TRBJ2-4, with 7 bases identical to TRBD2. J was trimmed by 1 base and V by 5 bases; bases with no gene match: 11. From germline, CDR1 is SQVTM and CDR2 ANQGSEA. The CDR3 length is 16 residues. Here the CDR3 DNA reads TGCAGCGTTCGGTCTAGCGGAGATGATGCCAAAAACATTCAGTACTTC. Translation gives CSVRSSGDDAKNIQYF.

This clonotype was seen more than once but under ten times. V usage is TRBV15 and J usage is TRBJ2-3; no clear D gene. Germline lookup yields CDR1 LNHNV and CDR2 YYDKDF (reference sequence). This CDR3 has 14 residues. The ends were cut back, 2 bases at V and 4 bases at J, with 10 bases in the middle. This CDR3 is CATSRPSAPDTQYF. The CDR3 coding sequence is TGTGCCACCAGCAGACCCTCGGCCCCAGATACGCAGTATTTT.

This chain connects TRBV7-2 to TRBJ2-3; D could derive from TRBD1 or TRBD2 (5 bases each). Germline V lookup: CDR1 SGHTA, CDR2 FQGNSA. V lost 6 bases to trimming and J lost 3 bases, with 13 bases between them. CDR3 size: 14 residues. CDR3 DNA: TGTGCCAGCAGATACGGTGGGGGAACAGATACGCAGTATTTT. Its protein product is CASRYGGGTDTQYF.

V is TRBV5-1 and J is TRBJ2-7; D might be TRBD1 or TRBD2, each matching 5 bases. V gave up 1 base and J gave up 3 bases, with 14 bases separating them. The germline CDR1 and CDR2 sequences are SGHRS and YFSETQ. The length of the CDR3 is 15 residues. This CDR3 is CASSLSSGQGYEQYF. The CDR3 DNA follows: TGCGCCAGCAGCTTGTCATCGGGGCAGGGCTACGAGCAGTACTTC.

This clonotype has only a few counts. This rearrangement joins TRBV20-1 to TRBJ1-5, with 7 bases lining up with TRBD1. The CDR3 runs to 13 residues. J lost 3 bases, V lost 6 bases, and 5 bases had no gene match. Germline CDR1 and CDR2: DFQATT and SNEGSKA (reference sequence). The CDR3 protein is CSAIDRVNQPQHF. In nucleotides, the CDR3 is TGCAGTGCCATCGACAGGGTCAATCAGCCCCAGCATTTT.

The chain links TRBV27 to TRBJ1-1; unclear D gene. The CDR3 extends over 14 amino acids. The germline V and J ends were trimmed by 6 bases and 1 base, with 12 bases remaining between them. Germline V gene data show CDR1 as MNHEY and CDR2 as SMNVEV (reference sequence). The CDR3 DNA is TGTGCCAGCAGCTTTTCGGTGCAGAACACTGAAGCTTTCTTT. Translation: CASSFSVQNTEAFF.

The V and J genes are TRBV11-3 and TRBJ2-2; D might be TRBD2 (5 bases). CDR3 length: 15 amino acids. Germline CDR1 is SGHNT and CDR2 is YENEEA. The V end was cut by 2 bases, the J end by 3 bases, with 10 bases between. As DNA, the CDR3 is TGTGCCAGCAGCTTACTTGCGGGCCACACCGGGGAGCTGTTTTTT. As protein: CASSLLAGHTGELFF.

This clonotype came up a few times. This chain uses TRBV9 with TRBJ2-3; 10 bases align to TRBD2. The germline V gene has CDR1 SGDLS and CDR2 YYNGEE. This CDR3 spans 16 amino acids. The trim removed 4 bases at V and 4 bases at J, leaving 9 bases unmatched. The CDR3, as DNA: TGTGCCAGCAGCCCGGGACTAGCGTTCCTCGCAGATACGCAGTATTTT. Residues: CASSPGLAFLADTQYF. Based on the CDR3 plus reference TRBV9 and TRBJ2-3, the full variable domain is DSGVTQTPKHLITATGQRVTLRCSPRSGDLSVYWYQQSLDQGLQFLIQYYNGEERAKGNILERFSAQQFPDLHSELNLSSLELGDSALYFCASSPGLAFLADTQYFGPGTRLTVL.

The table lists this clonotype with a few counts. The CDR3 bases are TGCGCCAGCAGCTTGGCCGGGGGACTTTCCTACGAGCAGTACTTC. Its translation: CASSLAGGLSYEQYF. The rearrangement links TRBV5-1 to TRBJ2-7; D is perhaps TRBD2 (6 bases). V was trimmed by 0 bases and J by 1 base, leaving 11 bases between them. In germline, CDR1 is SGHRS, CDR2 YFSETQ. This CDR3 has 15 amino acids.

This clonotype was seen only a few times. The chain joins TRBV7-9 to TRBJ2-1, with D perhaps matching TRBD1 (7 bases). Deletions cut 5 bases from V and 8 bases from J, with 19 bases between. Germline V gene sequence: CDR1 SEHNR, CDR2 FQNEAQ (reference sequence). The CDR3 consists of 15 residues. Written as DNA, the CDR3 is TGTGCCAGCAGCACGCGGGACAGCTCTCCCCATGAGCAGTTCTTC. Amino acid sequence: CASSTRDSSPHEQFF.

The rearrangement links TRBV12-3 or TRBV12-4 to TRBJ2-5; D uncertain. Trimming removed 6 bases from V and 5 bases from J, with 13 bases in between. This CDR3 contains 13 residues. DNA for the CDR3: TGTGCCAGCAGCCGGAACCTGGTCGAGACCCAGTACTTC. Encoded protein: CASSRNLVETQYF.

This clonotype was observed a handful of times. The rearrangement links TRBV12-3 or TRBV12-4 to TRBJ2-1, with TRBD2 identical over 10 bases. The CDR3 loop spans 15 amino acids. Losses at the gene ends were 3 bases for V and 8 bases for J; bases not matched to a gene: 7. CDR3 protein: CASSLGAGGIHEQFF. CDR3 DNA: TGTGCCAGCAGTTTGGGAGCGGGAGGGATCCATGAGCAGTTCTTC.

This clonotype appeared a few times. The chain carries TRBV11-2 and TRBJ2-6; D ambiguous. Trimming removed 9 bases from V and 0 bases from J, with 15 bases in between. Per the germline V gene, CDR1 is SGHAT and CDR2 is FQNNGV. This CDR3 is 16 amino acids long. The CDR3 DNA is TGTGCCAGTGGTAGGGAAGGTCCCTCTGGGGCCAACGTCCTGACTTTC. Translating gives CASGREGPSGANVLTF.

The rearrangement uses TRBV5-6 and TRBJ1-5, with a weak D call TRBD1 (5 bases). V was pared by 0 bases and J by 0 bases, with 7 bases between. CDR1 SGHDT and CDR2 YYEEEE come from the germline V gene. The length of the CDR3 is 15 residues. CDR3 nucleotides: TGTGCCAGCAGCTTGGCCGGGGGTAGCAATCAGCCCCAGCATTTT. This gives the protein CASSLAGGSNQPQHF. Combining the CDR3 with reference TRBV5-6 and TRBJ1-5 gives the whole variable domain DAGVTQSPTHLIKTRGQQVTLRCSPKSGHDTVSWYQQALGQGPQFIFQYYEEEERQRGNFPDRFSGHQFPNYSSELNVNALLLGDSALYLCASSLAGGSNQPQHFGDGTRLSIL.

This clonotype turned up a few times. The chain recombines TRBV18 with TRBJ1-2; D remains ambiguous. The CDR3 extends over 12 amino acids. From germline, CDR1 is KGHSH and CDR2 LQKENI. V was trimmed by 4 bases and J by 2 bases, leaving 5 bases between them. CDR3 residues: CASSLDNYGYTF. CDR3 nucleotide sequence: TGTGCCAGCTCACTAGACAACTATGGCTACACCTTC.

This chain links TRBV10-3 with TRBJ2-7; the match to TRBD1 covers 8 bases. The CDR3 totals 16 residues. J was trimmed by 3 bases and V by 5 bases; bases with no gene match: 12. Germline CDR1 reads ENHRY; CDR2 reads SYGVKD. The CDR3 nucleotides read TGTGCCATCAGTCCTCAGGGGGCCCAGTGGGGCTACGAGCAGTACTTC. Residues: CAISPQGAQWGYEQYF.

The chain recombines TRBV20-1 with TRBJ2-1; D unresolved. The CDR3 is 13 residues long. Between the trimmed V and J ends, which lost 4 bases and 2 bases, there was a span of 9 bases. Germline V CDR1 and CDR2: DFQATT, SNEGSKA (reference sequence). The CDR3 nucleotides are TGCAGTGCTACCCTCGGTCCCTACAATGAGCAGTTCTTC. Protein: CSATLGPYNEQFF.

V is TRBV2 and J is TRBJ2-7; 14 bases fit TRBD2. This CDR3 has 15 residues. With V trimmed by 7 bases and J by 6 bases, 8 bases remained unmatched. Per the germline V gene, CDR1 is SNHLY and CDR2 is FYNNEI. This CDR3 is CASTNLGLAGGEQYF. The CDR3 nucleotides read TGTGCCAGCACCAATCTCGGACTAGCGGGAGGCGAGCAGTACTTC.

The chain joins TRBV6-6 to TRBJ1-1; D unresolved. Germline lookup yields CDR1 MNHNY and CDR2 SVGAGI (reference sequence). V dropped 5 bases and J dropped 6 bases, with 13 bases sitting between them. The CDR3 contains 13 residues. The CDR3 loop is CASSERGGAEAFF. The CDR3 nucleotides are TGTGCCAGCAGTGAACGCGGAGGAGCTGAAGCTTTCTTT.

This chain joins TRBV2 and TRBJ1-5; D is possibly TRBD1 (6 bases). CDR3 size: 12 residues. Trimming removed 11 bases from V and 7 bases from J, with 15 bases in between. CDR1 and CDR2 from the germline V gene are SNHLY and FYNNEI. For the CDR3, the DNA is TGTGCCTCCCAAAGGGGGGGGCAGCCCCAGCATTTT. It specifies CASQRGGQPQHF.

This clonotype showed up just a few times. The rearrangement joins TRBV2 to TRBJ2-1, with D unresolved. From germline, CDR1 is SNHLY and CDR2 FYNNEI. The CDR3 has 12 residues. V was pared by 4 bases and J by 12 bases, with 13 bases between. The CDR3 protein is CASSGLPGGQFF. CDR3 in DNA: TGTGCCAGCAGTGGATTGCCCGGCGGGCAGTTCTTC. The full variable domain, completed using reference TRBV2 and TRBJ2-1, is EPEVTQTPSHQVTQMGQEVILRCVPISNHLYFYWYRQILGQKVEFLVSFYNNEISEKSEIFDDQFSVERPDGSNFTLKIRSTKLEDSAMYFCASSGLPGGQFFGPGTRLTVL.

This clonotype was counted between two and nine times. The chain employs TRBV20-1 and TRBJ1-1; 8 bases are shared with TRBD1. The germline CDR1 and CDR2 sequences are DFQATT and SNEGSKA (reference sequence). This CDR3 region has 13 residues. V was clipped by 3 bases and J by 11 bases; unmatched bases: 11. CDR3 amino acids: CSASQGANSWAFF. The CDR3 DNA follows: TGCAGTGCTAGTCAGGGGGCCAACTCTTGGGCTTTCTTT.